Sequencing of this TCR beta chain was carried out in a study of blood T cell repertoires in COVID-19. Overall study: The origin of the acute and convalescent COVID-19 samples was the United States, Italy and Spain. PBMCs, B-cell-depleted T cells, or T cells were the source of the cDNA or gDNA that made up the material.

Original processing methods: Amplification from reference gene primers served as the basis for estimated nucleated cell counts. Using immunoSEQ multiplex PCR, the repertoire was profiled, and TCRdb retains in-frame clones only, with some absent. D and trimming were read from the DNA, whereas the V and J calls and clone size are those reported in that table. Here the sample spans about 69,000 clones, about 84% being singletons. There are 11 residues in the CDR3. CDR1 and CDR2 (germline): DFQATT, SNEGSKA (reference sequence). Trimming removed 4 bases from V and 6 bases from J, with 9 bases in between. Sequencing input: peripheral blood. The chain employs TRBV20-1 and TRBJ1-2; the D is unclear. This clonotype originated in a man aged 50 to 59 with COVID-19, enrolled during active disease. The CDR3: CSATTDHGYTF. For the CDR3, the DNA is TGCAGTGCTACGACTGACCATGGCTACACCTTC.